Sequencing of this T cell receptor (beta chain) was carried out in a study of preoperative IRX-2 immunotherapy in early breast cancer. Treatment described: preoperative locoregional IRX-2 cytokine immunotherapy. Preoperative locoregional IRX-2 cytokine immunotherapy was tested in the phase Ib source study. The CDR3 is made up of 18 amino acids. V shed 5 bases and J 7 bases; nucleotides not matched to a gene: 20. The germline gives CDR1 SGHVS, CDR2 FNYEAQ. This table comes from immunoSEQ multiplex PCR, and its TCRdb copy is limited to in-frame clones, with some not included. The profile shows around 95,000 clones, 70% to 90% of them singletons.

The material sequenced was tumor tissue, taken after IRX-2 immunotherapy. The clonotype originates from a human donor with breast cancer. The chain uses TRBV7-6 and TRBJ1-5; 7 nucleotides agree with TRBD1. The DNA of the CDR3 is TGTGCCAGCAGCCGTTCACTCGGCCAGACAGGGCCCCGCCAGCCCCAGCATTTT. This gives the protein CASSRSLGQTGPRQPQHF.